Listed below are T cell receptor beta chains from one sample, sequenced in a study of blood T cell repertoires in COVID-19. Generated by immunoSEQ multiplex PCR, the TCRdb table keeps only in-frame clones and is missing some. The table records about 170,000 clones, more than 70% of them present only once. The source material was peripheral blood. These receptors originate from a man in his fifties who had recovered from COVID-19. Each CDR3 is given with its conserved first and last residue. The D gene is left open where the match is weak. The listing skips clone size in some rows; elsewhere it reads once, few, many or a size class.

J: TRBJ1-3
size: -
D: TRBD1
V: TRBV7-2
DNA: TGTGCCAGCAGCCAAGCGGGACAGGGCTCTGGAAACACCATATATTTT
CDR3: CASSQAGQGSGNTIYF

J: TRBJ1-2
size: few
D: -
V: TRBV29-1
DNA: TGCAGCGTCGCAGGGGACTATGGCTACACCTTC
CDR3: CSVAGDYGYTF

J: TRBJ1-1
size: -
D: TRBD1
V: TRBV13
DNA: TGTGCCAGCGGACGACAGGGTAGGGACACTGAAGCTTTCTTT
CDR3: CASGRQGRDTEAFF

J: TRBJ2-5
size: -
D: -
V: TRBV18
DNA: TGTGCCAGCTCACCGAGAACAGGGATGGAGACCCAGTACTTC
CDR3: CASSPRTGMETQYF

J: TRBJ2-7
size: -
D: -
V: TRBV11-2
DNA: TGTGCCAGCAGCTTAGTGCCAGGGGGGTGGGAGCAGTACTTC
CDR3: CASSLVPGGWEQYF

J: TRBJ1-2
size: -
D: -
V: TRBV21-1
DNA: TGTGCCAGCAGCAAAGCGTCACACAACTGCGGGACAGGGGGCTTAAACTATGGCTACACCTTC
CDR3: CASSKASHNCGTGGLNYGYTF

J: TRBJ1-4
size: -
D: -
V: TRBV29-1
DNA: TGCAGCGTCGGCCGGGGGGGAAAACTGTTTTTT
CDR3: CSVGRGGKLFF

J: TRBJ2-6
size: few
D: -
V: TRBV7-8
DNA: TGTGCCAGCAGCCCGGACTTGTCTGGGGCCAACGTCCTGACTTTC
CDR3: CASSPDLSGANVLTF

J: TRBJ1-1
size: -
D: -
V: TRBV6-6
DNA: TGTGCCAGCCTTCCGGGAGGGTACACTGAAGCTTTCTTT
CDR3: CASLPGGYTEAFF

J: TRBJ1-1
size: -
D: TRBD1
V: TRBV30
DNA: TGTGCCTGGAGTTCTCCGGGACAGGGGGCTGGGACTGAAGCTTTCTTT
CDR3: CAWSSPGQGAGTEAFF

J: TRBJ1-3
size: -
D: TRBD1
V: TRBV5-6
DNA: TGTGCCAGCAGCGCTGACAGGGTACCCGGAAACACCATATATTTT
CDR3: CASSADRVPGNTIYF

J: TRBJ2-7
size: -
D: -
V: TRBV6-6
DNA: TGTGCCAGCAGTTACCGGACTGGGTCTTACATCTACGAGCAGTACTTC
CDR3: CASSYRTGSYIYEQYF

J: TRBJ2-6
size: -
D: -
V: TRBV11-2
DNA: TGTGCCAGCAGCCCTACAGGTGGTGGGGCCAACGTCCTGACTTTC
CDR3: CASSPTGGGANVLTF

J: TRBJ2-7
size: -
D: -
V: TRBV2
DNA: TGTGCCAGCAGTGACCGGGGGTGGGAGCAGTACTTC
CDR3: CASSDRGWEQYF

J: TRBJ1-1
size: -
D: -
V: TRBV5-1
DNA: TGCGCCAGCAGCTCCTCTGGAGGAGGCACTGAAGCTTTCTTT
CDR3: CASSSSGGGTEAFF

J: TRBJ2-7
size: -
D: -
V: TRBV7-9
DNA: TGTGCCAGCAGCTTAAGAGGGAACGAGCAGTACTTC
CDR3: CASSLRGNEQYF

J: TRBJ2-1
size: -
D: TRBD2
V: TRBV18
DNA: TGTGCCAGCTCACCATCTGGGGGACTAGCGGATTACAATGAGCAGTTCTTC
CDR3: CASSPSGGLADYNEQFF

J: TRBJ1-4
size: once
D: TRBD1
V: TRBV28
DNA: TGTGCCAGCAGTTCCCCGGGACAGGATAATGAAAAACTGTTTTTT
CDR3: CASSSPGQDNEKLFF

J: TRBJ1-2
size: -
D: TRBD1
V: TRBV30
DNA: TGTGCCTGGAGGACGACAGGGGGCGACTATGGCTACACCTTC
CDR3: CAWRTTGGDYGYTF

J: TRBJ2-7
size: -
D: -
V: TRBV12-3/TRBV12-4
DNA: TGTGCCAGCAGTTGGGGGCTACCCTACGAGCAGTACTTC
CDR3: CASSWGLPYEQYF

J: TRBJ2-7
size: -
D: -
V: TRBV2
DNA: TGTGCCAGCAGGCGGCAGGGATTTTACGAGCAGTACTTC
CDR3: CASRRQGFYEQYF

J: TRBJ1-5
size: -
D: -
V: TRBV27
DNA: TGTGCCAGCAGTGACCTGCGAGGACAGCCCCAGCATTTT
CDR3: CASSDLRGQPQHF

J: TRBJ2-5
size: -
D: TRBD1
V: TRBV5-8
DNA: TGTGCCAGCAGACGGGGTAGGGGGCTGGCATTGGAGACCCAGTACTTC
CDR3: CASRRGRGLALETQYF

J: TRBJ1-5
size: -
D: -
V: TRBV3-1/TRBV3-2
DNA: TGTGCCAGCAGCCATCGAAAGGGAGGGGAGCCCCAGCATTTT
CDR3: CASSHRKGGEPQHF

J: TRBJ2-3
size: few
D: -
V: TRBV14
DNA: TGTGCCAGCAGTTTCGACAGGCCCACAGATACGCAGTATTTT
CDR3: CASSFDRPTDTQYF

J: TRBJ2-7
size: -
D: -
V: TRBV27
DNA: TGTGCCAGCAGTTTCCAGGGTTTTCCCTACGAGCAGTACTTC
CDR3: CASSFQGFPYEQYF

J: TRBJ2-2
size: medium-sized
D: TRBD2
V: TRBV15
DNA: TGTGCCACCAGCAGAGAACGGGACAACCCGGGACTAGCGGGGGGCAACACCGGGGAGCTGTTTTTT
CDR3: CATSRERDNPGLAGGNTGELFF

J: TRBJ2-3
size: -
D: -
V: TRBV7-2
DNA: TGTGCCAGCAGCTTAGTGGGAAGACTGGGAGCCACAGATACGCAGTATTTT
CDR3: CASSLVGRLGATDTQYF

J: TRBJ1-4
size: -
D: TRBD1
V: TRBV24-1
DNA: TGTGCCACTGGGACAGGTCTGACTAATGAAAAACTGTTTTTT
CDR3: CATGTGLTNEKLFF

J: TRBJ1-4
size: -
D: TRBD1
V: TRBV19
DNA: TGTGCCAGTAGTACCGGGACAGTCGGTCGTTTACTGTTTTTT
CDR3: CASSTGTVGRLLFF

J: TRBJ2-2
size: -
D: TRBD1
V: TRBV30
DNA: TGTGCCTGGACATGGACAGGCCCCACCGGGGAGCTGTTTTTT
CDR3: CAWTWTGPTGELFF

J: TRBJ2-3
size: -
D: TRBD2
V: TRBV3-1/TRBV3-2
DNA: TGTGCCAGCAGCCATACTAGCGGGAGAGGAGATACGCAGTATTTT
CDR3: CASSHTSGRGDTQYF

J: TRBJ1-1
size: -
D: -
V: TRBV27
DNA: TGTGCCACCCGGCGGGGTCGGGGCACTGAAGCTTTCTTT
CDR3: CATRRGRGTEAFF

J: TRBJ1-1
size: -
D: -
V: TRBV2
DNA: TGTGCCAGCAGCGGTGGAGGTGTTGGGAACACTGAAGCTTTCTTT
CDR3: CASSGGGVGNTEAFF

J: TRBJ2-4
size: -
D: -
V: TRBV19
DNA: TGTGCCAGTAGTATAGCCCCCGGCCAGGGGGCCAAAAACATTCAGTACTTC
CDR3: CASSIAPGQGAKNIQYF

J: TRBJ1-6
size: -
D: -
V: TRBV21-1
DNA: TGTGCCAGCAGCTTCGAACAGGGGAACCCCTATAATTCACCCCTCCACTTT
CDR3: CASSFEQGNPYNSPLHF

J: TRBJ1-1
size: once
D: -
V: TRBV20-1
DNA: TGCAGTGCTAGTTCCAGGGTCACTGAAGCTTTCTTT
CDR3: CSASSRVTEAFF

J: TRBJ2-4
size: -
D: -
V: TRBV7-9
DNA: TGTGCCAGCAGCTCCAGTCCTCCGGGGGTTGGTGTCAAAAACATTCAGTACTTC
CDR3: CASSSSPPGVGVKNIQYF

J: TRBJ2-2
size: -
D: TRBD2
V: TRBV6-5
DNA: TGTGCCACCCGAGCGGGAACGAACACCGGGGAGCTGTTTTTT
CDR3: CATRAGTNTGELFF

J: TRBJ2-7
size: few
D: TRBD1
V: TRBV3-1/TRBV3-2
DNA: TGTGCCAGCAGCCGGAGACAGGGCGAGCAGTACTTC
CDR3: CASSRRQGEQYF

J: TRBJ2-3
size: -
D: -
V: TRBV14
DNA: TGTGCCAGCAGCCAAGCCCTCCTGAGAAAATCTTTT
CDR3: CASSQALLRKSF